These 25 T cell receptor beta chains came from one sample sequenced in a study of T cells in Graves' hyperthyroidism and ophthalmopathy. What was amplified from RNA transcripts were TCR beta CDR3 regions. The TCR CDR3 first-round RT-PCR relied on the HTBI primer set. One entry per CDR3 protein, called by TCRdb with MiXCR from the multiplex PCR reads. The sample has roughly 500,000 distinct CDR3 sequences, around 43% seen once; the top ten hold around 44%. The sequencing input was peripheral blood or thyroid tissue (not recorded which). Receptors were obtained from an adult woman with Graves' disease, either hyperthyroidism or ophthalmopathy (not recorded which).

V usage is TRBV5-5 and J usage is TRBJ2-6; TRBD1 is a possible D gene (7 bases). Germline values: CDR1 SGHKS, CDR2 YYEKEE (reference sequence). The CDR3 totals 16 residues. The germline V and J ends were trimmed by 0 bases and 4 bases, with 11 bases remaining between them. CDR3 sequence reads: CASSLAGGPGANVLTF. DNA of the CDR3: TGTGCCAGCAGCTTGGCAGGGGGGCCGGGGGCCAACGTCCTGACTTTC.

CDR3 nucleotides: TGTGCCAGCAGCTTAGGGCACAGGGGGTCCCAAGAGACCCAGTACTTC. Its translation is CASSLGHRGSQETQYF. This rearrangement joins TRBV7-8 to TRBJ2-5; 8 nucleotides agree with TRBD1. The germline gives CDR1 SGHVS, CDR2 FQNEAQ. The V gene end was trimmed by 1 base and the J gene end by 1 base; junction bases not matched to a gene: 5. CDR3 size: 16 residues.

The chain combines TRBV7-3 with TRBJ1-1; D gene unclear. Germline CDR1 reads SGHTA; CDR2 reads FQGTGA. V lost 1 base, J lost 1 base, and 7 bases lay in between. The CDR3 covers 14 residues. CDR3 sequence reads: CASSLSPWNTEAFF. The CDR3 coding sequence is TGTGCCAGCAGCTTAAGCCCGTGGAACACTGAAGCTTTCTTT. Variable domain in full (rest from reference TRBV7-3 and TRBJ1-1): GAGVSQTPSNKVTEKGKYVELRCDPISGHTALYWYRQSLGQGPEFLIYFQGTGAADDSGLPNDRFFAVRPEGSVSTLKIQRTERGDSAVYLCASSLSPWNTEAFFGQGTRLTVV.

This clonotype was seen many times. V is TRBV20-1 and J is TRBJ1-1; the D gene is possibly TRBD1 (6 bases). Germline CDR1 reads DFQATT; CDR2 reads SNEGSKA (reference sequence). The CDR3 contains 13 residues. V was trimmed by 4 bases and J by 1 base, leaving 10 bases between them. The CDR3 loop is CSATGQPNTEAFF. CDR3 sequence (DNA): TGCAGTGCTACCGGACAGCCGAACACTGAAGCTTTCTTT.

The rearrangement joins TRBV6-5 to TRBJ1-5, with D unresolved. V dropped 6 bases and J dropped 5 bases, with 11 bases sitting between them. Germline lookup yields CDR1 MNHEY and CDR2 SVGAGI. CDR3 length: 13 residues. This CDR3 is CASRQTRDQPQHF. The CDR3 coding sequence is TGTGCCAGCAGACAAACGAGGGATCAGCCCCAGCATTTT.

This clonotype has a handful of counts. The V call is TRBV7-2, the J call TRBJ2-2; the D is unclear. The CDR3 is 15 residues long. Germline CDR1 reads SGHTA; CDR2 reads FQGNSA. V dropped 3 bases and J dropped 0 bases, with 8 bases sitting between them. The CDR3 loop is CASSFGRTNTGELFF. DNA of the CDR3: TGTGCCAGCAGCTTCGGACGGACGAACACCGGGGAGCTGTTTTTT.

CDR3 in amino acids: CASSESRDGLSEQYF. DNA of the CDR3: TGCGCCAGCAGTGAGTCGCGGGACGGGTTGAGCGAGCAGTACTTC. The rearrangement uses TRBV10-2 and TRBJ2-7; tentatively, D is TRBD2 (6 bases). Germline V CDR1 and CDR2: WSHSY, SAAADI. The CDR3 sequence is 15 residues long. The germline V and J ends were trimmed by 0 bases and 6 bases, with 15 bases remaining between them.

This clonotype appeared many times. This chain connects TRBV12-3 or TRBV12-4 to TRBJ2-7; D unclear. This CDR3 has 13 amino acids. The ends were cut back, 1 base at V and 3 bases at J, with 7 bases in the middle. DNA of the CDR3: TGTGCCAGCAGTTTAGACGATAACTACGAGCAGTACTTC. Encoded protein: CASSLDDNYEQYF.

V usage is TRBV15 and J usage is TRBJ1-5; TRBD1 might be the D (5 bases). Trimming stripped 8 bases from V and 6 bases from J, with 14 bases between. The CDR3 contains 13 residues. Germline lookup yields CDR1 LNHNV and CDR2 YYDKDF (reference sequence). DNA for the CDR3: TGTGCCACCCGGACACGTATCGGTCAGCCCCAGCATTTT. Translation gives CATRTRIGQPQHF.

This clonotype was observed a handful of times. The V gene is TRBV28, the J gene TRBJ2-6; D is unresolved. The CDR3 length is 16 residues. V was shortened by 1 base and J by 1 base, with 8 bases between the two germline ends. CDR1 is MDHEN, CDR2 SYDVKM, per germline. CDR3 protein: CASSLYLGSGANVLTF. The CDR3 region has the DNA TGTGCCAGCAGTTTATATCTGGGGTCTGGGGCCAACGTCCTGACTTTC.

The chain carries TRBV5-1 and TRBJ2-5; 8 bases match TRBD1. The CDR3 totals 14 residues. The germline V gene encodes CDR1 SGHRS and CDR2 YFSETQ. V dropped 4 bases and J dropped 9; count of bases not matched to a gene: 11. DNA for the CDR3: TGCGCCAGCAGCACTGACAGGGGATCGTGGTCCCAGTACTTC. As protein: CASSTDRGSWSQYF.

This clonotype appeared many times. The rearrangement uses TRBV7-9 and TRBJ1-6, with TRBD1 matching 8 bases. V was pared by 5 bases and J by 7 bases, with 7 bases of the junction left unmatched. From germline, CDR1 is SEHNR and CDR2 FQNEAQ (reference sequence). CDR3 length equals 15 residues. In DNA, the CDR3 is TGTGCCAGCAGCGATGACAGGGGTCGGAATTCACCCCTCCACTTT. Translation gives CASSDDRGRNSPLHF. The whole variable domain, filled in from reference TRBV7-9 and TRBJ1-6, reads DTGVSQNPRHKITKRGQNVTFRCDPISEHNRLYWYRQTLGQGPEFLTYFQNEAQLEKSRLLSDRFSAERPKGSFSTLEIQRTEQGDSAMYLCASSDDRGRNSPLHFGNGTRLTVT.

The table lists this clonotype with a few counts. This chain uses TRBV20-1 with TRBJ2-7; 7 bases map to TRBD1. With 6 bases clipped from V and 5 bases from J, the junction kept 13 bases outside the gene matches. CDR1 is DFQATT and CDR2 is SNEGSKA in the germline V gene (reference sequence). This CDR3 region has 14 residues. CDR3 coding DNA: TGCAGTGCCAGACACTGGCAGAGGGGGCACGAGCAGTACTTC. It yields the protein CSARHWQRGHEQYF.

The CDR3 nucleotides are TGTGCCAGCAGTGAAGGAGCCGGGCCCAACTATGGCTACACCTTC. Translation gives CASSEGAGPNYGYTF. The chain carries TRBV6-1 and TRBJ1-2; D is unclear. Trimming left V 1 base short and J 2 bases short, with 11 bases between. The CDR3 extends over 15 amino acids. CDR1 is MNHNS, CDR2 SASEGT, per germline.

The chain recombines TRBV15 with TRBJ1-6; D call uncertain. Trimming removed 1 base at V and 10 bases at J, with 14 bases between. Germline CDR1 and CDR2: LNHNV and YYDKDF (reference sequence). This CDR3 is built from 15 residues. This CDR3 reads CATSRGGGQRSPLHF. As DNA, the CDR3 is TGTGCCACCAGCAGAGGCGGCGGGCAGAGGTCACCCCTCCACTTT.

Ten or more counts support this clonotype. The genes are TRBV24-1 and TRBJ2-7; D unclear. Trimming took 4 bases from V and 2 from J, leaving 11 bases between them. The CDR3 is 14 residues long. Germline CDR1 is KGHDR and CDR2 is SFDVKD. The chain's CDR3 is CATSEGRNPYEQYF. CDR3 nucleotides: TGTGCCACCAGTGAAGGACGGAATCCCTACGAGCAGTACTTC.

This clonotype was recorded at least ten times. This sequence joins TRBV5-5 and TRBJ1-3, with D maybe TRBD1 (6 bases). Trimming took 1 base from V and 0 from J, leaving 11 bases between them. This CDR3 is built from 16 residues. Germline V gene data show CDR1 as SGHKS and CDR2 as YYEKEE (reference sequence). The CDR3 protein is CASSLNQGHSGNTIYF. The CDR3 DNA follows: TGTGCCAGCAGCTTGAATCAGGGACACTCTGGAAACACCATATATTTT.

This chain connects TRBV29-1 to TRBJ1-1, with 7 bases fitting TRBD1. Per germline, CDR1 SQVTM and CDR2 ANQGSEA. The J segment lost 3 bases and the V segment lost 8 bases, leaving 3 bases of the junction unmatched. CDR3 length: 11 amino acids. CDR3 in amino acids: CSLGQDTEAFF. In DNA form, the CDR3 reads TGCAGCTTAGGACAGGACACTGAAGCTTTCTTT.

The genes are TRBV15 and TRBJ2-7; possible D gene TRBD1, 6 bases. From germline, CDR1 is LNHNV and CDR2 YYDKDF (reference sequence). The V end was cut by 0 bases, the J end by 2 bases, with 17 bases between. The CDR3 loop spans 17 amino acids. CDR3 in amino acids: CATSRDRAYEGAYEQYF. CDR3 bases: TGTGCCACCAGCAGAGATCGGGCGTACGAGGGGGCCTACGAGCAGTACTTC.

This clonotype was observed a handful of times. The V gene is TRBV10-3, the J gene TRBJ2-7; 10 bases are a match to TRBD1. The V gene's germline CDR1 is ENHRY and CDR2 SYGVKD. V dropped 4 bases and J dropped 1; count of bases not matched to a gene: 4. The length of the CDR3 is 15 residues. CDR3 sequence: CAISGGQGVSYEQYF. DNA of the CDR3: TGTGCCATCAGTGGAGGACAGGGGGTATCCTACGAGCAGTACTTC.

Only one count was recorded for this clonotype. CDR3 nucleotide sequence: TGTGCCATCAGTGGGACAGGGAATAGGGGCACTGAAGCTTTCTTT. Amino acids: CAISGTGNRGTEAFF. The genes are TRBV10-3 and TRBJ1-1; the match to TRBD1 covers 8 bases. The germline V gene has CDR1 ENHRY and CDR2 SYGVKD. The V segment lost 4 bases and the J segment 4 bases; nucleotides outside the gene matches: 8. The CDR3 sequence is 15 residues long.

The chain carries TRBV20-1 and TRBJ1-1; 10 nucleotides match TRBD1. The germline CDR1 and CDR2 sequences are DFQATT and SNEGSKA (reference sequence). The length of the CDR3 is 14 residues. V shed 4 bases, J shed 3 bases, and the junction held 5 bases outside the gene matches. The CDR3 reads CSAIRTGGDTEAFF. Written as DNA, the CDR3 is TGCAGTGCTATACGGACAGGGGGGGACACTGAAGCTTTCTTT.

Many counts were recorded for this clonotype. Here the CDR3 DNA reads TGTGCCATCAGTGAGCTAGTTGGACGGGTTAACACCGGGGAGCTGTTTTTT. Translating gives CAISELVGRVNTGELFF. This chain uses TRBV10-3 with TRBJ2-2; D gene uncertain. The V gene lost 2 bases and the J gene lost 2 bases, with 15 bases spanning the gap. The germline CDR1 and CDR2 sequences are ENHRY and SYGVKD. The CDR3 consists of 17 residues.

The CDR3 here is CSASSGFGDSPLHF. The CDR3 DNA follows: TGCAGTGCTAGTTCGGGATTTGGGGATTCACCCCTCCACTTT. The chain joins TRBV20-1 to TRBJ1-6, with D unresolved. CDR3 size: 14 residues. V was shortened by 3 bases and J by 8 bases, with 14 bases between the two germline ends. Germline values: CDR1 DFQATT, CDR2 SNEGSKA (reference sequence).

The rearrangement uses TRBV6-5 and TRBJ2-5, with D perhaps TRBD2 (5 bases). Trimming cost V 2 bases and J 5 bases, with 12 bases left between them. The CDR3 length is 14 residues. The germline CDR1 and CDR2 sequences are MNHEY and SVGAGI. The CDR3 sequence: CASSYSRSGETQYF. The CDR3 bases are TGTGCCAGCAGTTACAGCCGAAGCGGTGAGACCCAGTACTTC.